This T cell receptor beta chain emerged from a study of identical twins. Study-wide results and caveats: Monozygotic twin pairs showed more out-of-frame TCR alpha sharing than models estimated. Excess sharing between twins was weaker in beta out-of-frame sequences. Insertion counts were lower in abundant cord blood beta clonotypes, a trend that memory repertoires did not show.

Of note for this clonotype: Its antigen is still unknown.

The CDR3 covers 13 residues. Trimming cost V 5 bases and J 6 bases; bases outside gene matches: 4. Germline V gene lookup returns CDR1 SGDLS and CDR2 YYNGEE. After template switching added a universal primer site, the resulting cDNA carried unique molecular identifiers. Each CDR3 protein is one row after TCRdb ran MiXCR on the 5' RACE reads. The sample has about 660,000 distinct CDR3 sequences, around 8.3% seen once. Another study also made use of these data, one on yellow fever vaccine responses in identical twins.

The sample comprised PBMCs. V usage is TRBV9 and J usage is TRBJ2-2; 7 bases match TRBD2. This TCR derives from a woman in her late teens or twenties in good health. The chain's CDR3 is CASSAGRAGELFF. The CDR3 nucleotides are TGTGCCAGCAGTGCAGGGAGGGCCGGGGAGCTGTTTTTT.